One sample yielded the 2 T cell receptor beta chains listed below, sequenced in a study of CD8 T cells in ankylosing spondylitis. Using its own MiXCR run on the 5' RACE reads, TCRdb lists one record per CDR3 protein. Of about 180,000 distinct CDR3 sequences in the sample, around a tenth are singletons; the top ten hold around 15%. The sample consisted of blood, either unsorted or a sorted T cell fraction (not recorded which). The receptor set was obtained from a female donor with ankylosing spondylitis or in good health (not recorded which).

This clonotype was counted ten times or more. This chain links TRBV4-3 with TRBJ2-7, with D tentatively TRBD2 (6 bases). The CDR3 runs to 13 residues. Trimming took off 5 bases at V and 5 bases at J, with 13 bases between the two ends. Germline assignment: CDR1 LGHNA and CDR2 YSLEER. The CDR3 DNA follows: TGCGCCAGCAGCTCGACTAGTAACCACGAGCAGTACTTC. Its protein is CASSSTSNHEQYF.

This clonotype was counted ten times or more. The chain is built from TRBV9 and TRBJ2-3, with D unclear. This CDR3 is 13 amino acids long. V shed 3 bases and J shed 4 bases, with 9 bases lying between them. Germline CDR1 reads SGDLS; CDR2 reads YYNGEE. The CDR3 region is CASSAERPDTQYF. CDR3 in DNA: TGTGCCAGCAGCGCCGAGAGGCCAGATACGCAGTATTTT.